This T cell receptor (beta chain) is drawn from a study of T-cell reconstitution after alpha-beta-depleted transplantation in children. Regarding the study as a whole: Several hundred rapidly expanded clones from non-depleted graft cells reportedly supplied alpha-beta T cells about two months post-transplant. From newly produced T cells came most of the T-cell counts and diversity one year after transplant. Several patients had high TCRbeta diversity at day 60; it came from surviving recipient T cells and thymic progenitors.

V was clipped by 6 bases and J by 0 bases; unmatched bases: 2. The CDR3 has 14 amino acids. As it was prepared, the TCRbeta library received unique molecular identifiers. From the PCR reads, TCRdb called clonotypes with MiXCR, one entry per CDR3 protein. Of about a million distinct CDR3 sequences detected, under 30% appear once; the ten largest clones hold approximately 30%. In its sample, this clonotype was seen many times. What it recognizes is unknown. The V gene is TRBV12-3 or TRBV12-4, the J gene TRBJ2-3; 8 bases match TRBD2. This sequence was found in a boy under two years old who had a stem cell transplant for SCID, so the T cells may come from the graft donor. The specimen was PBMCs, mostly from graft donor cells, collected 360 days after TCRalphabeta/CD19-depleted stem cell transplant. CDR3 residues: CASRIAGSTDTQYF. CDR3 sequence (DNA): TGTGCCAGCAGAATAGCGGGGAGCACAGATACGCAGTATTTT.